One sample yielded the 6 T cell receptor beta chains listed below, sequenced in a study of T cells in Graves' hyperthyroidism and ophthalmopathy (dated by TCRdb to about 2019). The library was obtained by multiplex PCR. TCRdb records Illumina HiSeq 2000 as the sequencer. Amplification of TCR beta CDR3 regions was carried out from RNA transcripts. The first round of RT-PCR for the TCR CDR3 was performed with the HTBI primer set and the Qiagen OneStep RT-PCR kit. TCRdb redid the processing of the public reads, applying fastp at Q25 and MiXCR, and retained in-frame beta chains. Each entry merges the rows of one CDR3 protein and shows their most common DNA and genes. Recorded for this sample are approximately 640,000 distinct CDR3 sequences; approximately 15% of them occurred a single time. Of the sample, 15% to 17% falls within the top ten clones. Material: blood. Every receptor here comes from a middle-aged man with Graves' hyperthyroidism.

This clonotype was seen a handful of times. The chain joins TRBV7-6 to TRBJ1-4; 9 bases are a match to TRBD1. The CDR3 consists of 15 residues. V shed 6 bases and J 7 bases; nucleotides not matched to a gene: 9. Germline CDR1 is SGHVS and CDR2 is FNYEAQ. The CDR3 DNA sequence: TGTGCCAGCAGGCCGGGACAGGGTGAGGGTGAAAAACTGTTTTTT. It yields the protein CASRPGQGEGEKLFF.

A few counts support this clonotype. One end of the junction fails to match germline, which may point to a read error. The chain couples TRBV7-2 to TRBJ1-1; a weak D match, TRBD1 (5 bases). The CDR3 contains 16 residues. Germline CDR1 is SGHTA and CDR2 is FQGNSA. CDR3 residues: CVSSKRRVGLNTEAFF. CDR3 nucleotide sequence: TGTGTCAGCAGCAAGCGGCGTGTGGGACTGAACACTGAAGCTTTCTTT.

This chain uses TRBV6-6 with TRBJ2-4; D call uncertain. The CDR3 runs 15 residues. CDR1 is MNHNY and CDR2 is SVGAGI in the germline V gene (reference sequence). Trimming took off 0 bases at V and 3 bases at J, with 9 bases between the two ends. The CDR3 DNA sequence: TGTGCCAGCAGTTACTCCCCAGGAATCAAAAACATTCAGTACTTC. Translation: CASSYSPGIKNIQYF.

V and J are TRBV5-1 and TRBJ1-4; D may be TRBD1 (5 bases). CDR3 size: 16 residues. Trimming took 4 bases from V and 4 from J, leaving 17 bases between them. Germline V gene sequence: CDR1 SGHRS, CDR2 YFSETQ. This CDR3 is CASSPGWGENNEKLFF. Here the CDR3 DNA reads TGCGCCAGCAGCCCAGGGTGGGGTGAAAATAATGAAAAACTGTTTTTT.

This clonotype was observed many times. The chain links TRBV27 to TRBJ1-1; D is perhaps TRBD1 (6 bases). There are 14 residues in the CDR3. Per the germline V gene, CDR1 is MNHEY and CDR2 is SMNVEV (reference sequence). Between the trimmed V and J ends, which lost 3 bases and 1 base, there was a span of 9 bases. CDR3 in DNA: TGTGCCAGCAGTTTCGACAGGCCGAACACTGAAGCTTTCTTT. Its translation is CASSFDRPNTEAFF.

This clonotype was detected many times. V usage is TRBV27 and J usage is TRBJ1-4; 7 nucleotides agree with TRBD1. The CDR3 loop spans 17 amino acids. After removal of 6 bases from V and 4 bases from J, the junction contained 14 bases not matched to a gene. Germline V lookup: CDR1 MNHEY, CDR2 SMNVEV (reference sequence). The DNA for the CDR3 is TGTGCCAGCAGGTCAAAAGCGCCGGGACAGCATAATGAAAAACTGTTTTTT. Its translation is CASRSKAPGQHNEKLFF.